The 7 T cell receptor beta chains reported below all come from one sample, sequenced in a study of blood T cell repertoires in COVID-19. Some clones are missing from TCRdb's copy, which holds only in-frame ones; the method was immunoSEQ multiplex PCR. The sample shows 72,000 or so clones, over 75% of them seen only once. Sequencing input: peripheral blood. The receptors come from a woman older than 75 with acute or convalescent COVID-19.

The chain couples TRBV7-9 to TRBJ1-4; 9 bases are a match to TRBD1. There are 14 residues in the CDR3. Germline CDR1 is SEHNR and CDR2 is FQNEAQ (reference sequence). With V trimmed by 5 bases and J by 8 bases, 6 bases remained unmatched. CDR3 coding DNA: TGTGCCAGCAGCCCCCGGACAGGGGAAGAAAAACTGTTTTTT. Its protein is CASSPRTGEEKLFF.

This sequence joins TRBV7-9 and TRBJ2-5, with TRBD2 matching 10 bases. Looked up from germline, CDR1 is SEHNR and CDR2 is FQNEAQ (reference sequence). V shed 5 bases and J 5 bases; nucleotides not matched to a gene: 5. The CDR3 spans 14 residues. The CDR3 DNA reads as TGTGCCAGCAGCATTAGCGGGAGGTCGGAGACCCAGTACTTC. Its protein is CASSISGRSETQYF. Looking up the rest from reference TRBV7-9 and TRBJ2-5 gives the full variable domain: DTGVSQNPRHKITKRGQNVTFRCDPISEHNRLYWYRQTLGQGPEFLTYFQNEAQLEKSRLLSDRFSAERPKGSFSTLEIQRTEQGDSAMYLCASSISGRSETQYFGPGTRLLVL.

This sequence joins TRBV7-2 and TRBJ2-1; TRBD2 might be the D (6 bases). The V end lost 5 bases, the J end lost 5 bases, and 16 bases lay between the germline ends. This CDR3 has 15 residues. Germline V CDR1 and CDR2: SGHTA, FQGNSA. The CDR3 sequence is CASSPRWGLNNEQFF. CDR3 DNA sequence: TGTGCCAGCAGCCCACGCTGGGGACTCAACAATGAGCAGTTCTTC. Combining the CDR3 with reference TRBV7-2 and TRBJ2-1 gives the whole variable domain GAGVSQSPSNKVTEKGKDVELRCDPISGHTALYWYRQSLGQGLEFLIYFQGNSAPDKSGLPSDRFSAERTGGSVSTLTIQRTQQEDSAVYLCASSPRWGLNNEQFFGPGTRLTVL.

The genes are TRBV5-6 and TRBJ1-3; no clear D gene. The CDR3 covers 16 residues. V lost 0 bases and J 0 bases, leaving 10 bases between the germline ends. Germline CDR1 is SGHDT and CDR2 is YYEEEE. CDR3 coding DNA: TGTGCCAGCAGCTTGGAGCTCAATTTCTCTGGAAACACCATATATTTT. It translates to CASSLELNFSGNTIYF. Filled out from reference TRBV5-6 and TRBJ1-3, the complete variable domain reads DAGVTQSPTHLIKTRGQQVTLRCSPKSGHDTVSWYQQALGQGPQFIFQYYEEEERQRGNFPDRFSGHQFPNYSSELNVNALLLGDSALYLCASSLELNFSGNTIYFGEGSWLTVV.

The chain uses TRBV2 and TRBJ2-3, with 11 bases that match TRBD2. Looked up from germline, CDR1 is SNHLY and CDR2 is FYNNEI. The V segment lost 7 bases and the J segment 6 bases; nucleotides outside the gene matches: 12. The CDR3 contains 16 residues. CDR3 protein: CASKTSGDFRGDTQYF. For the CDR3, the DNA is TGTGCCAGCAAGACTAGCGGGGACTTCAGGGGTGATACGCAGTATTTT.

V is TRBV2 and J is TRBJ2-2; TRBD2 matches at 8 bases. Trimming took 10 bases from V and 1 from J; bases not matched to a gene: 23. The CDR3 loop spans 20 amino acids. Germline V CDR1 and CDR2: SNHLY, FYNNEI. In DNA form, the CDR3 reads TGTGCCATCACGGGGATAGCGGGAAGGGCTACCGAAGAGAACACCGGGGAGCTGTTTTTT. It is translated as CAITGIAGRATEENTGELFF.

The rearrangement uses TRBV9 and TRBJ2-1; TRBD2 matches 14 bases. Trimming took 3 bases from V and 9 from J; bases not matched to a gene: 8. Germline assignment: CDR1 SGDLS and CDR2 YYNGEE. The CDR3 has 16 amino acids. CDR3 in amino acids: CASSATGTSGSREQFF. The CDR3 nucleotides read TGTGCCAGCAGCGCAACCGGGACTAGCGGGAGTCGTGAGCAGTTCTTC. Full variable domain (rest looked up from reference TRBV9 and TRBJ2-1): DSGVTQTPKHLITATGQRVTLRCSPRSGDLSVYWYQQSLDQGLQFLIQYYNGEERAKGNILERFSAQQFPDLHSELNLSSLELGDSALYFCASSATGTSGSREQFFGPGTRLTVL.